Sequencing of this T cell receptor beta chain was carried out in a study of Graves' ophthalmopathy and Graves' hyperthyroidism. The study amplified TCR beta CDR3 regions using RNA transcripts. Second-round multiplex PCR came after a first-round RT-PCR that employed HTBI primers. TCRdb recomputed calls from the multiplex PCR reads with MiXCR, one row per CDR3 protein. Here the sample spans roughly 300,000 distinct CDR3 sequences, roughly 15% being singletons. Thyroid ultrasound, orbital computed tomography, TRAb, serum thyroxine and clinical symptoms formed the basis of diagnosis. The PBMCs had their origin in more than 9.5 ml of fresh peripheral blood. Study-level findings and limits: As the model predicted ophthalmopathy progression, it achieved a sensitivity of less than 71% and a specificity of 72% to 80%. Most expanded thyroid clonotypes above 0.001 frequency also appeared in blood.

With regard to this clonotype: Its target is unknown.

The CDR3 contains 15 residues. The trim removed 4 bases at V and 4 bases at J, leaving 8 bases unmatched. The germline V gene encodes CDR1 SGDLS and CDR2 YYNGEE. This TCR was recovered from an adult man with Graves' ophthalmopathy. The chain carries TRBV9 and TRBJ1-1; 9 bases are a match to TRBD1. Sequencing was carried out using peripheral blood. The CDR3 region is CASSSRDREGTEAFF. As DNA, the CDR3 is TGTGCCAGCAGCTCCCGGGACAGGGAGGGCACTGAAGCTTTCTTT.